The subject of this entry is one T cell receptor beta chain. Antigen specificity is unknown. Here immunoSEQ multiplex PCR was the method, and the copy in TCRdb shows in-frame clones only, minus some. This sample has roughly 100,000 clones; more than 95% occur once, and the top ten carry 2%. These data belong to a study of OX40 agonist ivuxolimab in advanced cancers. The V gene end was trimmed by 0 bases and the J gene end by 0 bases; junction bases not matched to a gene: 2. The CDR3 has 16 amino acids. Germline V lookup: CDR1 MGHRA, CDR2 YSYEKL. Study-level results: At 0.1 to 3.0 mg/kg and by week 6, CD4+ and CD8+ T cells in the blood had expanded clonally. Compared with CD4+, CD8+ T cells on average had more expanded clones.

The specimen was CD4+ or CD8+ T cells sorted from blood, collected in a trial of the OX40 agonist ivuxolimab. The V gene is TRBV4-1, the J gene TRBJ2-7; the match to TRBD2 covers 10 bases. This receptor was obtained from an adult with an advanced solid tumor such as melanoma, head and neck, liver or kidney cancer. The CDR3: CASSQETSGISYEQYF. The CDR3 DNA is TGCGCCAGCAGCCAAGAAACTAGCGGGATCTCCTACGAGCAGTACTTC.